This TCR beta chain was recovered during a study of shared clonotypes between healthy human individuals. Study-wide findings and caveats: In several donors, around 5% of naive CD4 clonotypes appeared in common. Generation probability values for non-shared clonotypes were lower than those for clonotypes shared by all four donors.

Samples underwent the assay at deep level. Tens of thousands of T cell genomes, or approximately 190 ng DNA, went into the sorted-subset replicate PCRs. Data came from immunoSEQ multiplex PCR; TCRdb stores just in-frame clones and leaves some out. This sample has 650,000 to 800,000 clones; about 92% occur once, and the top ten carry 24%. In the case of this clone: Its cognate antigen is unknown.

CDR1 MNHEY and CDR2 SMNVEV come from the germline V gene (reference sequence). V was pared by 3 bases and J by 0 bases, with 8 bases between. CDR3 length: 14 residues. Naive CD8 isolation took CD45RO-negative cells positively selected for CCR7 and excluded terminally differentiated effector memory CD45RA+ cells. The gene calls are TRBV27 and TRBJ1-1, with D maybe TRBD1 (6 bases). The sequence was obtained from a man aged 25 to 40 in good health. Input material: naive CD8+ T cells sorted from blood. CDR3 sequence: CASSFQGLNTEAFF. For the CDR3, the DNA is TGTGCCAGCAGTTTTCAGGGGTTGAACACTGAAGCTTTCTTT.